This T cell receptor beta chain was profiled in a study of blood T cells in healthy people across ages. Germline V CDR1 and CDR2: SGHRS, YFSETQ. This CDR3 region has 15 residues. A sample-barcoded 5' primer and a J-beta primer mix were used in a second PCR of roughly 6 to 12 cycles. Each cDNA molecule, via a template-switch adaptor with 12 random nucleotides, was tagged. A single record per CDR3 protein comes from TCRdb applying MiXCR to the 5' RACE reads. The sample includes about 640,000 distinct CDR3 sequences, 58% of them seen just once. General study points: Relative to aged donors, long-lived donors carried more naive CD4+ cells and displayed higher diversity. Measured against age, TCR beta diversity per million T cells decreased in a roughly linear manner.

Every donor gave around 10 milliliters of peripheral blood. Points on this clonotype: Antigen unknown. At one end, the junction sequence differs from germline, possibly due to a read error.

The clonotype was recovered from a man in his sixties in good health. The J gene is TRBJ2-5, the V gene TRBV5-1; 7 bases map to TRBD2. The sequencing sample was made of blood. CDR3 sequence (DNA): TGCGCCAGCAGCTTGGCCGGGAGCGGGGAAGAGACCCGGTACTTC. Translated: CASSLAGSGEETRYF.